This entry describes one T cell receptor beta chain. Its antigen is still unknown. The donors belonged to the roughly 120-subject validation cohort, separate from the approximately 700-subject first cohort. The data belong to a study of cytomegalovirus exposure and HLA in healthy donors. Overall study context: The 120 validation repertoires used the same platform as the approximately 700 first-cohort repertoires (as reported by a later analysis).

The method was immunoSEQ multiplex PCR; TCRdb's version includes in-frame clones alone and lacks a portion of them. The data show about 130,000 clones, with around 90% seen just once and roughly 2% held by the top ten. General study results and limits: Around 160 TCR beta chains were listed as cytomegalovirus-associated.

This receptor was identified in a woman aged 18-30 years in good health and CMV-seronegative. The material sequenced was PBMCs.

The CDR3 bases are TGTGCCAGCAGCGGAGGTTATAATGGCTACACCTTC. This codes for CASSGGYNGYTF. The rearrangement links TRBV2 to TRBJ1-2; unclear D gene. The CDR3 has 12 amino acids. The germline gives CDR1 SNHLY, CDR2 FYNNEI. V was cut by 6 bases and J by 6 bases, with 11 bases left in between.